This T cell receptor beta chain was found in a study of T cell responses to AZD1222 COVID-19 vaccine (dated by TCRdb to the early 2020s). Describing the broader study: AZD1222 recipients given second doses at about 4 weeks or at about 12 weeks were pooled, since spike-specific TCR depth and breadth were not found to differ between the two schedules. A total of 233 trial participants underwent TCR sequencing, of whom more than 200 had received two doses of AZD1222 and roughly 26 had received two doses of the MenACWY control vaccine. Trial participants were enrolled into age subgroups of 18-55, 56-69 and 70-plus years, which contained about 150, 27 and 61 TCR-sequenced participants, respectively. Broader findings and caveats from the paper: Conclusions about previously exposed vaccinees are limited because only six or seven AZD1222 recipients were SARS-CoV-2 seropositive at baseline. Reportedly, close to half of the unique spike-specific TCRs recognized epitopes lying outside the regions that are mutated in the B.1.351 and B.1.1.7 variants. Because no day 14 peak-response samples were available, repertoires were characterized only after the peak T cell response. After two AZD1222 doses, spike-specific TCR breadth and depth were significantly higher than at day 0 and than in MenACWY recipients. In the small 56-69-year group, the increase in depth fell short of significance, most likely because of low power. Most participants were white British and females outnumbered males, and the authors suggested that clonal diversity may have been underestimated. The vaccine-associated CD4 TCRs covered the entire spike protein, and the dominant responses fell in regions 160-218 and 743-854.

Sample time point, as interpreted from the label and publication: baseline before first vaccination. Vaccinee samples came from UK trials COV001 and COV002, including a single-blind randomized controlled phase 2/3 trial of AZD1222 (ChAdOx1 nCoV-19) in healthy adults. For TCRbeta chain sequencing, PBMC samples were collected from trial participants at day 0 and at day 28 after the second dose. A word on this clone: Its specific antigen is unknown. No quality values exist for individual bases; no much larger clone is one base distant.

CDR3 length: 13 amino acids, cysteine to phenylalanine. Solely the CDR3 DNA is kept, with 39 bases framed from the first base. V and J are trimmed by 4 bases and 3 bases, and the gene matches miss 2 bases of the junction. The germline V gene (reference sequence) supplies CDR1 LNHDA and CDR2 SQIVND. The CDR3 regions of human TCRbeta chains were subjected to immunosequencing. The paper's data handling went like this. Repertoire TCRs were checked for matches against a reference library of SARS-CoV-2-specific TCRs that had been generated using the MIRA antigen-specificity platform. Breadth was defined as the fraction of unique TCRs that were SARS-CoV-2-associated, and depth was defined as the fraction of total T cells that were SARS-CoV-2-associated. Using the MIRA data, each spike-specific TCR was mapped to the spike region that the TCR reacts to and placed in a CD4 or CD8 class. Log10-transformed breadth and depth values were compared by one-way ANOVA with Sidak's multiple comparisons tests. TCRdb took over this immuneACCESS table, retaining in-frame rearrangements with V and J assigned. Such tables are incomplete; in checked studies, under half of the missing clones stem from an unresolved V gene, and the remainder is unexplained. V, J and clone size are those of that table, while D and trimming were read from the DNA. For this sample there are about 150,000 clones; about 88% appear just once. The ten largest clones represent around 4.9% of the sample.

Specimen: peripheral blood, collected on day 0 of AZD1222 vaccination. The chain joins TRBV19 to TRBJ2-7, with 8 bases in between that match TRBD1. The receptor was isolated from an adult in good health. The nucleotides read TGTGCCAGTAGTAAACAGGGGGTCTACGAGCAGTACTTC. It translates to CASSKQGVYEQYF.